This TCR beta chain appears in the sequencing data of a study of T cells in Graves' hyperthyroidism and ophthalmopathy. Broader study findings: Within blood appeared most thyroid clonotypes that had expanded above 0.001.

Among ophthalmopathy patients, the Clinical Activity Score reached at least 3, the NOSPECS grade reached at least 4, and duration remained under 3 months. Over 9 ml of fresh peripheral blood supplied the PBMCs. At least ten counts were recorded for this clonotype. Its antigen is unknown. The CDR3 has 15 residues. Trimming cost V 5 bases and J 2 bases, with 16 bases left between them. CDR1 and CDR2 from the germline V gene are MDHEN and SYDVKM. Regions amplified from RNA transcripts were the TCR beta CDR3 regions. Primed by the HTBI set, a first-round RT-PCR was run on the TCR CDR3. TCRdb fed the multiplex PCR reads into MiXCR, producing one record per CDR3 protein. The data show 500,000 to 650,000 distinct CDR3 sequences, with more than 12% seen just once and under 15% held by the top ten.

This clonotype originated in a woman aged 45-60 years with Graves' ophthalmopathy. The chain couples TRBV28 to TRBJ2-7; D remains ambiguous. Material for sequencing was blood. The CDR3 sequence is CASSVQSAQPYEQYF. CDR3 coding DNA: TGTGCCAGCAGTGTACAGAGCGCACAACCCTACGAGCAGTACTTC.